This T cell receptor (beta chain) emerged from a study of CD8 T cells in Susac syndrome. CDR1 DFQATT and CDR2 SNEGSKA come from the germline V gene (reference sequence). The CDR3 extends over 13 amino acids. The V and J ends lost 6 bases and 2 bases respectively, with 13 bases between them. Random hexamers were used to reverse transcribe an amount of about 0.5 to 1 ug RNA. An immunoSEQ multiplex PCR amplified TCR beta CDR3 over 54 Vbeta and 13 Jbeta. MiXCR was run by TCRdb on the immunoSEQ multiplex PCR reads, yielding one entry per CDR3 protein. Here the sample spans 77,000 or so distinct CDR3 sequences, about 93% being singletons. This clonotype was recorded once.

The sample consisted of CD4+ T cells from PBMCs. This receptor was taken from a human donor with Susac syndrome. This chain uses TRBV20-1 with TRBJ1-2, with D possibly TRBD1 on 6 matching bases. CDR3 protein: CSALPGQNYGYTF. The CDR3 DNA follows: TGCAGTGCCCTACCTGGACAGAACTATGGCTACACCTTC.